This TCR beta chain was recovered during a study of regulatory T cells in long-lasting Graves disease. The sample holds many counts of this clonotype. Described time point: newly diagnosed GD, antithyroid drugs for less than 3 months. PBMC RNA was the source of the TCR library. The germline CDR1 and CDR2 sequences are SGHDT and YYEEEE. The CDR3 consists of 14 residues. Trimming removed 2 bases at V and 0 bases at J, with 8 bases between. Through Arm-PCR of CDR3 regions and iRepertoire HTBI primers, TCR beta libraries were built. TCRdb re-analysed the multiplex PCR reads in MiXCR, keeping a single row per CDR3 protein. The sample holds approximately 310,000 distinct CDR3 sequences, approximately 20% seen once.

The specimen comprised peripheral blood mononuclear cells (PBMCs), sampled at new diagnosis, from a patient treated with antithyroid drugs. The chain combines TRBV5-6 with TRBJ1-1; tentatively, D is TRBD1 (5 bases). The source is a female donor with Graves disease. Here the CDR3 DNA reads TGTGCCAGCAGCTTCGGGACGTTGAACACTGAAGCTTTCTTT. Translating it yields CASSFGTLNTEAFF.